The rows below give T cell receptor beta chains drawn from one sample of a study of T cells after posttransplantation cyclophosphamide. Sequenced by immunoSEQ multiplex PCR; TCRdb stores in-frame clones only, minus some. The sample yields 2,000 or so clones, 71% seen once. The sequencing used PBMCs, collected approximately 36 days after a stem cell transplant with posttransplant cyclophosphamide. The receptor set was obtained from a male patient aged 50 or older who received an allogeneic stem cell transplant from a related donor and was CMV-positive. The graft donor may have contributed some T cells. Each CDR3 is given with its conserved first and last residue. D genes are given only for firm matches. The size entry is marked missing in some rows and otherwise reads once, few, many or a size class.

v_gene,d_gene,j_gene,abundance,CDR3aa,CDR3nt
TRBV6-5,NA,TRBJ2-7,NA,CASSFLPLGSYEQYF,TGTGCCAGCAGTTTCCTTCCCCTCGGCTCCTACGAGCAGTACTTC
TRBV4-1,NA,TRBJ2-1,NA,CASSHRQAGYNEQFF,TGCGCCAGCAGCCATCGGCAGGCTGGTTACAATGAGCAGTTCTTC
TRBV9,NA,TRBJ2-1,NA,CASTPDAGRTYLSSYNEQFF,TGTGCCAGCACCCCAGACGCGGGACGCACATACCTTAGCTCCTACAATGAGCAGTTCTTC
TRBV7-2,NA,TRBJ1-5,NA,CASSLGPGGSNQPQHF,TGTGCCAGCAGCTTAGGACCCGGCGGGAGCAATCAGCCCCAGCATTTT
TRBV2,NA,TRBJ1-2,NA,CASHATGRGNGYTF,TGTGCCAGTCACGCCACCGGTAGGGGGAATGGCTACACCTTC
TRBV5-4,TRBD2,TRBJ2-1,NA,CASSTLAEGDYNEQFF,TGTGCCAGCAGCACACTAGCGGAGGGAGACTACAATGAGCAGTTCTTC
TRBV7-2,NA,TRBJ2-1,NA,CASSPSVTTYGGRLNEQFF,TGTGCCAGCAGCCCCAGCGTGACTACTTACGGGGGTAGGTTGAATGAGCAGTTCTTC
TRBV7-9,TRBD1,TRBJ2-7,few,CASSHRDRVINEQYF,TGTGCCAGCAGCCACCGAGACAGGGTTATCAACGAGCAGTACTTC
TRBV11-3,TRBD2,TRBJ2-6,NA,CASSSGGPGANVLTF,TGTGCCAGCAGCTCGGGGGGGCCCGGGGCCAACGTCCTGACTTTC
TRBV10-2,NA,TRBJ2-1,NA,CASSGLAYNEQFF,TGCGCCAGCAGTGGACTAGCCTACAATGAGCAGTTCTTC
TRBV6-6,TRBD1,TRBJ1-4,NA,CASSLQGAAKKLFF,TGTGCCAGCAGCCTACAGGGGGCGGCCAAAAAACTGTTTTTT
TRBV9,NA,TRBJ1-6,NA,CASSVESSSYNSPLHF,TGTGCCAGCAGCGTAGAGAGTAGCTCCTATAATTCACCCCTCCACTTT
TRBV7-8,NA,TRBJ1-6,NA,CASRRAGFLINSPLPF,TGTGCCAGCAGGCGCGCGGGATTTCTTATTAATTCCCCCCTCCCCTTT
TRBV19,TRBD2,TRBJ2-7,NA,CASSPRHPSGGIYEQYF,TGTGCCAGTAGTCCACGACACCCTAGCGGGGGGATCTACGAGCAGTACTTC
TRBV2,NA,TRBJ2-2,NA,CASIENTGELFF,TGTGCCAGCATAGAAAACACCGGGGAGCTGTTTTTT
TRBV2,NA,TRBJ2-1,NA,CASSKSSSSYNEQFF,TGTGCCAGCAGTAAATCATCGAGCTCCTACAATGAGCAGTTCTTC
TRBV10-3,TRBD1,TRBJ1-1,NA,CATMTAGGGYTEAFF,TGTGCCACTATGACGGCAGGGGGTGGGTACACTGAAGCTTTCTTT
TRBV18,TRBD2,TRBJ2-7,once,CASSPRREGLYEQYF,TGTGCCAGCTCACCACGGCGGGAGGGCCTCTACGAGCAGTACTTC
TRBV14,TRBD1,TRBJ1-2,NA,CASSQQTGGGGYTF,TGTGCCAGCAGCCAACAGACAGGGGGCGGCGGCTACACCTTC
TRBV7-9,TRBD2,TRBJ2-5,NA,CASSSPGGKRVEGETQYF,TGTGCCAGCAGCTCCCCCGGGGGGAAGCGGGTAGAGGGAGAGACCCAGTACTTC
TRBV21-1,NA,TRBJ1-2,once,CASSKARGRDGYTF,TGTGCCAGCAGCAAAGCCAGGGGGAGAGATGGCTACACCTTC
TRBV5-1,NA,TRBJ1-1,NA,CASSRPGVTEAFF,TGCGCCAGCAGCAGACCAGGGGTCACTGAAGCTTTCTTT
TRBV9,TRBD2,TRBJ2-3,NA,CASTPAGGLTDTQYF,TGTGCCAGCACTCCAGCGGGAGGGCTCACAGATACGCAGTATTTT
TRBV6-5,TRBD1,TRBJ1-5,NA,CASSSGQGGFQPQHF,TGTGCCAGCAGTTCCGGACAGGGGGGTTTCCAGCCCCAGCATTTT
TRBV7-2,TRBD2,TRBJ2-4,NA,CASSLVAGGPLNIQYF,TGTGCCAGCAGCTTAGTGGCGGGGGGGCCCCTCAACATTCAGTACTTC
TRBV25-1,NA,TRBJ2-5,NA,CASSEFMGLEGTQYF,TGTGCCAGCAGTGAATTCATGGGGCTGGAAGGGACCCAGTACTTC
TRBV6-6,NA,TRBJ1-4,NA,CASSYSRGSNEKLFF,TGTGCCAGCAGTTACAGTAGGGGGTCTAATGAAAAACTGTTTTTT
TRBV29-1,NA,TRBJ1-1,NA,CSVEDAQNTEAFF,TGCAGCGTTGAAGACGCGCAGAACACTGAAGCTTTCTTT
TRBV7-6,NA,TRBJ1-2,NA,CASSLDDSFYGYTF,TGTGCCAGCAGCTTAGATGACAGCTTCTATGGCTACACCTTC
TRBV10-3,TRBD1,TRBJ1-1,NA,CAISIQGEVTEAFF,TGTGCCATCAGTATACAGGGGGAGGTCACTGAAGCTTTCTTT
TRBV7-8,NA,TRBJ2-7,NA,CASSLVAPYEQYF,TGTGCCAGCAGCTTAGTGGCACCCTACGAGCAGTACTTC
TRBV7-2,TRBD1,TRBJ1-6,NA,CASSKNSGDRGSLNSPLHF,TGTGCCAGCAGCAAGAATAGCGGGGACAGGGGCTCGTTGAATTCACCCCTCCACTTT
TRBV4-1,TRBD2,TRBJ2-1,NA,CASSRLLAGGPSGEQFF,TGCGCCAGCAGCCGCCTACTAGCGGGAGGGCCCTCGGGTGAGCAGTTCTTC
TRBV4-1,TRBD2,TRBJ2-3,NA,CASSQALAGRTDTQYF,TGCGCCAGCAGCCAAGCTCTAGCGGGACGCACAGATACGCAGTATTTT
TRBV7-9,NA,TRBJ1-2,NA,CASSSGVWYGYTF,TGTGCCAGCAGCTCAGGGGTGTGGTATGGCTACACCTTC
TRBV4-1,NA,TRBJ1-4,NA,CASSQARRTNEKLFF,TGCGCCAGCAGCCAAGCGAGGAGAACTAATGAAAAACTGTTTTTT
TRBV27,TRBD2,TRBJ2-7,NA,CASSFSPGGRVSYEQYF,TGTGCCAGCAGTTTCTCCCCCGGCGGGAGGGTCAGCTACGAGCAGTACTTC
TRBV14,NA,TRBJ2-1,NA,CASSQVGGRPNNEQFF,TGTGCCAGCAGCCAAGTGGGAGGCCGACCGAACAATGAGCAGTTCTTC
TRBV19,NA,TRBJ1-6,few,CASRDGGPSHYSPLHF,TGTGCCAGCCGGGACGGGGGGCCGAGCCACTATTCACCCCTCCACTTT
TRBV9,NA,TRBJ2-3,NA,CASSVGLTDTQYF,TGTGCCAGCAGCGTAGGACTCACAGATACGCAGTATTTT
TRBV27,TRBD1,TRBJ1-1,NA,CASSPRQGGNTEAFF,TGTGCCAGCAGTCCGCGACAGGGAGGGAACACTGAAGCTTTCTTT
TRBV5-1,TRBD2,TRBJ2-7,once,CASSASGTYEQYF,TGCGCCAGCAGCGCTAGCGGCACCTACGAGCAGTACTTC
TRBV18,TRBD1,TRBJ1-4,once,CASSPRQGKDEKLFF,TGTGCCAGCTCACCCAGACAGGGGAAGGATGAAAAACTGTTTTTT
TRBV14,NA,TRBJ2-2,NA,CASSQVVLNTGELFF,TGTGCCAGCAGCCAAGTTGTATTGAACACCGGGGAGCTGTTTTTT
TRBV6-5,NA,TRBJ1-4,NA,CASSPRYGEKLFF,TGTGCCAGCAGCCCTCGGTACGGTGAAAAACTGTTTTTT
TRBV7-9,NA,TRBJ2-3,NA,CASLTGGGSDTQYF,TGTGCCAGCCTCACGGGCGGAGGGTCAGATACGCAGTATTTT
TRBV9,TRBD2,TRBJ2-2,NA,CASSVGPGLAGRRGSGELFF,TGTGCCAGCAGCGTAGGACCGGGACTAGCGGGCCGCCGAGGGAGCGGGGAGCTGTTTTTT
TRBV27,TRBD1,TRBJ2-7,NA,CASSHGTGGSYEQYF,TGTGCCAGCAGTCATGGGACAGGGGGCTCCTACGAGCAGTACTTC
TRBV21-1,NA,TRBJ2-7,NA,CASPTTSGRYLGQYF,TGTGCCAGCCCTACTACTAGCGGGAGATACCTAGGGCAGTACTTC
TRBV27,TRBD2,TRBJ2-1,few,CASTAGGVSYNEQFF,TGTGCCAGCACAGCGGGGGGGGTATCCTACAATGAGCAGTTCTTC
TRBV5-4,TRBD1,TRBJ2-5,few,CASSPSPGTGVRETQYF,TGTGCCAGCAGCCCTTCGCCCGGGACAGGGGTTCGGGAGACCCAGTACTTC
TRBV27,NA,TRBJ1-5,once,CASSPIYRGEGWNQPQHF,TGTGCCAGCAGCCCCATTTATCGCGGGGAGGGTTGGAATCAGCCCCAGCATTTT
TRBV19,TRBD1,TRBJ1-6,many,CASGDRGPSHYSPLHF,TGTGCCAGCGGGGACAGGGGGCCGAGCCACTATTCACCCCTCCACTTT
TRBV10-3,NA,TRBJ2-5,NA,CAISGQGFGQETQYF,TGTGCCATCAGCGGTCAGGGTTTCGGGCAAGAGACCCAGTACTTC
TRBV4-1,NA,TRBJ1-5,NA,CASSQLTAGYNQPQHF,TGCGCCAGCAGCCAACTGACAGCGGGCTACAATCAGCCCCAGCATTTT
TRBV19,NA,TRBJ1-3,once,CASRTVQGRNTIYF,TGTGCCAGTAGAACGGTTCAGGGAAGAAACACCATATATTTT
TRBV6-1,NA,TRBJ2-5,NA,CASSESRQRGETQYF,TGTGCCAGCAGTGAATCGCGACAACGGGGAGAGACCCAGTACTTC
TRBV9,NA,TRBJ2-2,NA,CASSVEQQGNTGELFF,TGTGCCAGCAGCGTAGAGCAGCAGGGTAACACCGGGGAGCTGTTTTTT